Detailed here is one TCR beta chain. Sequencing was performed with immunoSEQ multiplex PCR; in TCRdb, only in-frame clones are kept and a portion is missing. The data hold some 50,000 clones, with around 87% observed a single time. Deletions cut 1 base from V and 0 bases from J, with 10 bases between. Per the germline V gene, CDR1 is SGHTA and CDR2 is FQGTGA. The CDR3 is 16 residues long. The sample belongs to a study of blood T cell repertoires in COVID-19. Whole-study context: The United States, Italy and Spain provided the acute and convalescent COVID-19 samples. Sample material is recorded as cDNA or gDNA derived from T cells, B-cell-depleted T cells, or PBMCs.

The V gene is TRBV7-3, the J gene TRBJ1-3; no firm D call. The sequence derives from a human donor in a cohort sampled during active COVID-19. Sequenced: peripheral blood. CDR3 sequence reads: CASSLNGPSSGNTIYF. The CDR3, as DNA: TGTGCCAGCAGCTTAAATGGCCCCTCCTCTGGAAACACCATATATTTT.